The 18 T cell receptor beta chains below were found in one sample sequenced in a study of T cells in Graves' hyperthyroidism and ophthalmopathy (dated by TCRdb to about 2019). Receptor amplification or capture employed multiplex PCR. The run used an Illumina HiSeq 2000. The TCR beta CDR3 regions were amplified from RNA transcripts. The TCR CDR3 was subjected to a first round of RT-PCR using the HTBI primer set and the Qiagen OneStep RT-PCR kit. In-frame beta chains were kept once TCRdb had trimmed the public reads at Q25 with fastp and called clones with MiXCR. A single entry per CDR3 protein holds the most common genes and DNA from its merged rows. The sample table lists about 380,000 distinct CDR3 sequences, around 13% of them with a count of one. Of the sample, around 20% is held by the ten largest clones. The sequencing input was blood. The receptor set was obtained from a woman under 40 with Graves' ophthalmopathy.

The chain employs TRBV27 and TRBJ2-5; D might be TRBD1 (5 bases). The ends were cut back, 2 bases at V and 2 bases at J, with 9 bases in the middle. CDR1 MNHEY and CDR2 SMNVEV come from the germline V gene (reference sequence). The CDR3 consists of 14 residues. CDR3 sequence (DNA): TGTGCCAGCAGTTTAAGGCCAGGGCAAGAGACCCAGTACTTC. This translates into CASSLRPGQETQYF.

In its sample, this clonotype was seen a few times. This rearrangement joins TRBV6-5 to TRBJ1-2; the D gene is possibly TRBD1 (5 bases). Trimming removed 1 base from V and 2 bases from J, with 5 bases in between. This CDR3 is 13 amino acids long. The germline V gene has CDR1 MNHEY and CDR2 SVGAGI. As DNA, the CDR3 is TGTGCCAGCAGTTACTGGGGCAACTATGGCTACACCTTC. Its protein is CASSYWGNYGYTF.

The J gene is TRBJ1-5, the V gene TRBV5-6; perhaps TRBD1 as D (5 bases). The CDR3 spans 16 residues. Per the germline V gene, CDR1 is SGHDT and CDR2 is YYEEEE. V lost 4 bases and J 2 bases, leaving 16 bases between the germline ends. CDR3 sequence: CASSAATEVGNQPQHF. CDR3 bases: TGTGCCAGCAGCGCTGCGACAGAAGTCGGCAATCAGCCCCAGCATTTT.

This clonotype was seen repeatedly, ten times or more. This CDR3 reads CATATPATNEKLFF. For the CDR3, the DNA is TGTGCCACGGCAACCCCGGCAACTAATGAAAAACTGTTTTTT. The J gene is TRBJ1-4, the V gene TRBV28; D call uncertain. CDR1 MDHEN and CDR2 SYDVKM come from the germline V gene. Trimming left V 10 bases short and J 0 bases short, with 12 bases between. The CDR3 runs 14 residues. Combining the CDR3 with reference TRBV28 and TRBJ1-4 gives the whole variable domain DVKVTQSSRYLVKRTGEKVFLECVQDMDHENMFWYRQDPGLGLRLIYFSYDVKMKEKGDIPEGYSVSREKKERFSLILESASTNQTSMYLCATATPATNEKLFFGSGTQLSVL.

This clonotype was counted many times. V is TRBV7-9 and J is TRBJ2-7; 10 positions match TRBD1. V was pared by 3 bases and J by 3 bases, with 11 bases of the junction left unmatched. Germline loops: CDR1 SEHNR, CDR2 FQNEAQ (reference sequence). The CDR3 has 17 residues. The CDR3 here is CASSLYSPGQGHYEQYF. The CDR3 DNA follows: TGTGCCAGCAGCTTGTATTCGCCGGGACAGGGGCACTACGAGCAGTACTTC.

The table lists this clonotype with many counts. The gene calls are TRBV20-1 and TRBJ2-5; D is perhaps TRBD2 (5 bases). Looked up from germline, CDR1 is DFQATT and CDR2 is SNEGSKA (reference sequence). V was shortened by 4 bases and J by 5 bases, with 8 bases between the two germline ends. CDR3 size: 11 residues. The CDR3, as DNA: TGCAGTGCTAATCGCGGGGAGACCCAGTACTTC. Its protein product is CSANRGETQYF.

This clonotype was counted between two and nine times. The J gene is TRBJ1-6, the V gene TRBV7-9; D is unclear. The germline V gene encodes CDR1 SEHNR and CDR2 FQNEAQ (reference sequence). This CDR3 contains 16 residues. V lost 3 bases and J lost 1, with 10 bases in between. CDR3 bases: TGTGCCAGCAGCTTCTGGCCGAGGTCCTATAATTCACCCCTCCACTTT. Protein sequence: CASSFWPRSYNSPLHF.

This clonotype came up many times. V usage is TRBV29-1 and J usage is TRBJ2-6, with 7 nucleotides matching TRBD1. Trimming took 7 bases from V and 0 from J; bases not matched to a gene: 9. The germline V gene encodes CDR1 SQVTM and CDR2 ANQGSEA. The CDR3 is 16 amino acids. The CDR3 reads CSAVGDSPSGANVLTF. For the CDR3, the DNA is TGCAGCGCCGTAGGGGACAGTCCCTCTGGGGCCAACGTCCTGACTTTC.

Ten or more counts support this clonotype. This chain joins TRBV28 and TRBJ1-4; D unclear. Germline V CDR1 and CDR2: MDHEN, SYDVKM. The germline V and J ends were trimmed by 6 bases and 1 base, with 12 bases remaining between them. The CDR3 is 15 amino acids. CDR3 loop: CASRAWSQTNEKLFF. In DNA, the CDR3 is TGTGCCAGCAGAGCTTGGTCGCAAACTAATGAAAAACTGTTTTTT.

This clonotype was recorded at least ten times. This chain links TRBV7-2 with TRBJ1-5, with TRBD1 matching 10 bases. The CDR3 has 16 residues. The V gene end was trimmed by 5 bases and the J gene end by 5 bases; junction bases not matched to a gene: 9. Germline lookup yields CDR1 SGHTA and CDR2 FQGNSA. As DNA, the CDR3 is TGTGCCAGCAGCCCACCCGGACAGGGGGGGTATCAGCCCCAGCATTTT. Encoded protein: CASSPPGQGGYQPQHF.

This clonotype was seen ten or more times. The chain joins TRBV15 to TRBJ1-5; D ambiguous. V lost 5 bases and J lost 4, with 12 bases in between. CDR1 is LNHNV, CDR2 YYDKDF, per germline (reference sequence). The CDR3 is 14 amino acids. In nucleotides, the CDR3 is TGTGCCACCAGCCCCCAAGGTGGGAATCAGCCCCAGCATTTT. Protein sequence: CATSPQGGNQPQHF.

The V call is TRBV6-1, the J call TRBJ2-2; D is possibly TRBD1 or TRBD2 (5 bases each). The CDR3 runs 13 residues. Trimming pared 8 bases from V and 6 bases from J, leaving 13 bases between. CDR1 is MNHNS, CDR2 SASEGT, per germline. The CDR3 spells CASGGNRPGELFF. Here the CDR3 DNA reads TGTGCCAGCGGGGGAAATCGGCCCGGGGAGCTGTTTTTT.

This clonotype came up many times. V is TRBV7-3 and J is TRBJ2-2; 7 bases align to TRBD2. From germline, CDR1 is SGHTA and CDR2 FQGTGA. The ends lost 4 bases at V and 0 bases at J; junction bases unmatched: 5. This CDR3 has 16 amino acids. DNA for the CDR3: TGTGCCAGCAGCTCCAGAGCGGGGACGAACACCGGGGAGCTGTTTTTT. As protein: CASSSRAGTNTGELFF.

In this sample, this clonotype turned up many times. This chain joins TRBV6-1 and TRBJ2-7; D not resolved. The CDR3 covers 14 residues. Trimming removed 8 bases from V and 2 bases from J, with 16 bases in between. The germline CDR1 and CDR2 sequences are MNHNS and SASEGT. In DNA form, the CDR3 reads TGTGCCAGCCGGACCCTGACACCAACCTACGAGCAGTACTTC. Translation: CASRTLTPTYEQYF.

This clonotype was seen ten or more times. The rearrangement links TRBV27 to TRBJ2-5; D ambiguous. The CDR3 extends over 13 amino acids. Germline-derived CDR1 and CDR2 are MNHEY and SMNVEV (reference sequence). V shed 2 bases and J shed 2 bases, with 6 bases lying between them. CDR3 protein: CASSLVVQETQYF. CDR3 nucleotides: TGTGCCAGCAGTTTAGTAGTACAAGAGACCCAGTACTTC.

This clonotype is a singleton in its sample. The rearrangement links TRBV7-6 to TRBJ2-1; no clear D. The CDR3 runs 15 residues. Per germline, CDR1 SGHVS and CDR2 FNYEAQ. Trimming stripped 5 bases from V and 5 bases from J, with 16 bases between. The CDR3 spells CASSPSRARNNEQFF. Here the CDR3 DNA reads TGTGCCAGCAGCCCATCGAGAGCCAGAAACAATGAGCAGTTCTTC.

This chain links TRBV7-9 with TRBJ1-6; D is uncertain. Germline V CDR1 and CDR2: SEHNR, FQNEAQ (reference sequence). V gave up 5 bases and J gave up 3 bases, with 5 bases separating them. CDR3 length: 13 residues. CDR3: CASSKDYNSPLHF. CDR3 coding DNA: TGTGCCAGCAGCAAGGACTATAATTCACCCCTCCACTTT.

Ten or more counts support this clonotype. The germline gene is not matched at one end of the junction; a read error may be the cause. CDR3 region: CASSLGGASDTQYF. The CDR3, as DNA: TGTGCTAGCAGCCTAGGCGGGGCCTCAGATACGCAGTATTTT. This chain uses TRBV7-7 with TRBJ2-3; TRBD2 is a possible D gene (6 bases). CDR1 SSHAT and CDR2 FNYEAQ come from the germline V gene (reference sequence). The length of the CDR3 is 14 residues.